This T cell receptor beta chain was recorded in a study of CXCR3-negative and CXCR3-positive naive CD8 T cells (dated by TCRdb to about 2019). For the study in its entirety: In total, roughly 130 million TRB reads were obtained, corresponding to roughly 1.5 +/- 0.3 million reads per library. The diversity and physicochemical repertoire analyses included eleven to twelve donors pooled from two independent experiments. TRBV-TRBJ cluster analysis included naive subsets from roughly 5 donors and memory cells from 3 donors. What the research found in general, with its limitations: CXCR3 expression partially decreased after cryopreservation, so most assays used freshly isolated PBMCs. Repertoire diversity was comparably high in both naive subsets but much lower in memory CD8+ T cells. Compared with CXCR3-negative naive cells, CXCR3-positive naive cells had TRB CDR3s with higher hydrophobicity (lower Kidera factor 4), lower energy, and higher strength and volume indices. Naive CXCR3-negative and CXCR3-positive cells from the same donor showed similar TRBV-TRBJ usage, whereas memory cells showed distinct patterns. Because surface CD5, which is linked to self-reactivity in mice, was comparable between the naive subsets, TCR interaction strength was also inferred from TRB CDR3 physicochemical properties.

Notes on this clonotype: Its antigen target is currently unknown.

From the cysteine through the phenylalanine, the CDR3 covers 15 amino acids. No coding sequence is recorded. The germline V gene yields MGHRA for CDR1 and YSYEKL for CDR2. For sequencing, a NextSeq 550 was employed. The Human TCR Profiling Kit (MiLaboratory) was used to make UMI-labeled 5' RACE TRB cDNA libraries. The full amount of extracted RNA was used for cDNA synthesis, and the full amount of resulting cDNA was used for PCR amplification. Libraries were prepared in parallel using an identical number of PCR cycles. The original methods were these. About 48,000 +/- 9,800 unique UMI-labeled TRB cDNA molecules per library were extracted with MIGEC and MiXCR, with at least two reads per UMI required. An average of approximately 40,000 +/- 10,000 functional in-frame TRB CDR3 nucleotide clonotypes without stop codons was found per library. After downsampling to 5000 UMI-labeled TRB molecules per sample, diversity metrics, including normalized Shannon-Wiener and Chao1, were computed in VDJtools. For the central five CDR3 residues, VDJtools calculated physicochemical properties weighted by clonotype size, namely interaction energy, strength, volume and Kidera factor 4. Following TCRdb reprocessing, every CDR3 protein sequence forms one entry, and DNA is not provided. TCRdb's processing, not the study's, gives the V and J calls here. The sample's clone listing holds 100,000 to 150,000 distinct CDR3 sequences. The biggest ten clones account for roughly 0.31% of the sample.

For every CD8+ T cell subset, around 300,000 cells were flow-sorted straight into RLT lysis buffer, and each subset was sorted in triplicate. To keep memory contaminants out, a stringent definition of naive CD8+ T cells was applied: CD45RO-CCR7+CD27+CD95-. Peripheral blood mononuclear cells were isolated from buffy coats using standard density gradient centrifugation. A FACSAria III was used to flow-sort naive CXCR3-negative and CXCR3-positive CD8+ T cells. Total RNA was extracted from sorted cells with an RNeasy Mini Kit. The TCR comes from a human donor in good health. Some clones in this sample may be carry-over from other donors' samples. Sequencing used naive CXCR3- CD8+ T cells from blood. The label giving this sample's cell subset or site can be read as: CD45RO-CCR7+CD27+CD95- naive CD8+ T cells lacking CXCR3 (TNR3-). The V and J genes are TRBV4-1 and TRBJ2-1; TCRdb selects TRBD2, and the lack of DNA leaves this call unchecked. The CDR3 has the sequence CASSLLLAGNNEQFF.